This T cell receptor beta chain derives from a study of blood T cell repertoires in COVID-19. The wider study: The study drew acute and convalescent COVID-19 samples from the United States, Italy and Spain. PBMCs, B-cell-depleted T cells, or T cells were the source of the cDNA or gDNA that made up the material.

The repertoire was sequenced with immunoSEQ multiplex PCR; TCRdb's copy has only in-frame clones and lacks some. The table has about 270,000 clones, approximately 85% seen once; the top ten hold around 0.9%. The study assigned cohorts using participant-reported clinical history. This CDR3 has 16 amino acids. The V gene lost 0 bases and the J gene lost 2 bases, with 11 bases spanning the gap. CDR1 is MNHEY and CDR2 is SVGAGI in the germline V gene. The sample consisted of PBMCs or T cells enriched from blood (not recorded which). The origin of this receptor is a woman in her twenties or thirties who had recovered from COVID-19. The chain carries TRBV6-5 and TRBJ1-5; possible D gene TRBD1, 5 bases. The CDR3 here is CASSYSVPRGNQPQHF. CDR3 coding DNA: TGTGCCAGCAGTTACTCCGTCCCCAGGGGCAATCAGCCCCAGCATTTT.